This entry lists 21 T cell receptor beta chains sequenced from one sample in a study of blood T cell repertoires in COVID-19 (dated by TCRdb to between 2020 and 2021). The library relied on the immunoSEQ multiplex PCR assay. Imported from immuneACCESS, the table was reduced by TCRdb to in-frame sequences with V and J called. These copies leave out some clones; in studies compared against another copy, an unresolved V gene accounts for under half, and the cause of the remainder is not known. Within this sample are approximately 70,000 clones, with about 87% of them counted one time only. The ten largest account for around 6.4% of the sample. Sequencing used peripheral blood. These receptors came from a woman in her seventies with acute or convalescent COVID-19.

The chain has TRBV9 and TRBJ2-1, with unresolved D. Looked up from germline, CDR1 is SGDLS and CDR2 is YYNGEE. Trimming took off 3 bases at V and 7 bases at J, with 17 bases between the two ends. The CDR3 is 15 amino acids. The CDR3 sequence is CASSDRDGFMNEQFF. CDR3 nucleotide sequence: TGTGCCAGCAGCGACCGCGACGGGTTTATGAATGAGCAGTTCTTC.

The V gene is TRBV28, the J gene TRBJ2-3, with unresolved D. Trimming cost V 3 bases and J 7 bases, with 11 bases left between them. In germline, CDR1 is MDHEN, CDR2 SYDVKM. This CDR3 is 13 amino acids long. CDR3 nucleotides: TGTGCCAGCAGTTTGACACCCCCAAATACGCAGTATTTT. Amino acids: CASSLTPPNTQYF.

The rearrangement uses TRBV15 and TRBJ1-2, with TRBD1 identical over 8 bases. Per the germline V gene, CDR1 is LNHNV and CDR2 is YYDKDF (reference sequence). With 7 bases clipped from V and 4 bases from J, the junction kept 11 bases outside the gene matches. This CDR3 is 15 amino acids long. CDR3 in DNA: TGTGCCACCAACATAGGACAGGGAGCTCCCTATGGCTACACCTTC. Residues: CATNIGQGAPYGYTF.

This clone was observed a few times. The V and J genes are TRBV5-4 and TRBJ2-1; TRBD1 matches 7 bases. The CDR3 has 16 residues. In germline, CDR1 is SGHNT, CDR2 YYREEE (reference sequence). V shed 0 bases, J shed 3 bases, and the junction held 6 bases outside the gene matches. CDR3 in amino acids: CASSLAGTANYNEQFF. The CDR3 DNA reads as TGTGCCAGCAGCTTGGCCGGGACAGCAAACTACAATGAGCAGTTCTTC. The full variable domain, rest sourced from reference TRBV5-4 and TRBJ2-1, is ETGVTQSPTHLIKTRGQQVTLRCSSQSGHNTVSWYQQALGQGPQFIFQYYREEENGRGNFPPRFSGLQFPNYSSELNVNALELDDSALYLCASSLAGTANYNEQFFGPGTRLTVL.

This clone showed up just a few times. This rearrangement joins TRBV15 to TRBJ2-1, with 7 bases fitting TRBD2. The ends lost 3 bases at V and 5 bases at J; junction bases unmatched: 7. Germline CDR1 LNHNV, CDR2 YYDKDF (reference sequence). The CDR3 has 15 residues. The CDR3 protein is CATSSGLVLDNEQFF. The DNA for the CDR3 is TGTGCCACCAGCAGCGGACTAGTGCTGGACAATGAGCAGTTCTTC. Together with reference TRBV15 and TRBJ2-1, the CDR3 gives the full variable domain: DAMVIQNPRYQVTQFGKPVTLSCSQTLNHNVMYWYQQKSSQAPKLLFHYYDKDFNNEADTPDNFQSRRPNTSFCFLDIRSPGLGDTAMYLCATSSGLVLDNEQFFGPGTRLTVL.

This CDR3 reads CASSQVSLAGDNEQFF. The CDR3 nucleotides are TGTGCCAGCAGCCAAGTATCACTAGCGGGGGACAATGAGCAGTTCTTC. V usage is TRBV3-1 (or the pseudogene TRBV3-2) and J usage is TRBJ2-1, with 11 bases fitting TRBD2. The junction had 4 bases not matched to a gene; V was cut back by 1 base and J by 5 bases. CDR1 and CDR2 (germline): LGHDT, YNNKEL (reference sequence). The CDR3 contains 16 residues.

This chain uses TRBV7-2 with TRBJ1-1; a possible D gene is TRBD1 (5 bases). The germline gives CDR1 SGHTA, CDR2 FQGNSA. Trimming took off 7 bases at V and 1 base at J, with 13 bases between the two ends. This CDR3 is 14 amino acids long. CDR3 sequence (DNA): TGTGCCAGCATCCCCTCAGGGAAGAACACTGAAGCTTTCTTT. Translation: CASIPSGKNTEAFF.

The chain employs TRBV21-1 and TRBJ2-5; the table's D call, TRBD1, has no DNA check behind it. TRBV21-1 is marked as a pseudogene. The CDR3 sequence is 18 residues long. CDR3 DNA: TGTGCCAGCAGCCCGGGGGACAGGGAGGGGGTCGCGGTAGAGACCCAGTACTTC. This translates into CASSPGDREGVAVETQYF.

The chain has TRBV28 and TRBJ2-5; 8 nucleotides line up with TRBD1. Per the germline V gene, CDR1 is MDHEN and CDR2 is SYDVKM. V shed 6 bases and J 0 bases; nucleotides not matched to a gene: 6. The CDR3 extends over 15 amino acids. CDR3 sequence reads: CASSDLDRDQETQYF. Written as DNA, the CDR3 is TGTGCCAGCAGCGACCTGGACAGGGACCAAGAGACCCAGTACTTC.

The V call is TRBV7-9, the J call TRBJ2-5; 7 bases are shared with TRBD2. V lost 3 bases to trimming and J lost 7 bases; unmatched junction nucleotides: 5. This CDR3 contains 13 residues. Looked up from germline, CDR1 is SEHNR and CDR2 is FQNEAQ (reference sequence). The CDR3: CASSLGGYGTQYF. The CDR3 nucleotides are TGTGCCAGCAGCTTGGGAGGGTACGGGACCCAGTACTTC. The full variable domain, rest sourced from reference TRBV7-9 and TRBJ2-5, is DTGVSQNPRHKITKRGQNVTFRCDPISEHNRLYWYRQTLGQGPEFLTYFQNEAQLEKSRLLSDRFSAERPKGSFSTLEIQRTEQGDSAMYLCASSLGGYGTQYFGPGTRLLVL.

The gene calls are TRBV7-2 and TRBJ1-1; possible D gene TRBD1, 5 bases. The germline V gene has CDR1 SGHTA and CDR2 FQGNSA. The CDR3 totals 13 residues. Trimming removed 5 bases at V and 5 bases at J, with 12 bases between. In nucleotides, the CDR3 is TGTGCCAGCAGCACCCGACAGTCTACTGAAGCTTTCTTT. As protein: CASSTRQSTEAFF.

The genes are TRBV11-2 and TRBJ1-1, with D unresolved. Trimming shortened V by 5 bases and J by 6 bases, and 13 bases separated the two germline ends. Germline loops: CDR1 SGHAT, CDR2 FQNNGV. This CDR3 spans 13 amino acids. The CDR3 loop reads CASSPTPRAEAFF. The CDR3 nucleotides are TGTGCCAGCAGCCCGACCCCCCGGGCTGAAGCTTTCTTT.

J is TRBJ2-1 and V is TRBV7-3; perhaps TRBD2 as D (6 bases). Trimming took off 1 base at V and 8 bases at J, with 18 bases between the two ends. CDR3 length equals 16 residues. Germline loops: CDR1 SGHTA, CDR2 FQGTGA. In nucleotides, the CDR3 is TGTGCCAGCAGCTTAATTTCCGGCCCTAAGCGGGATGAGCAGTTCTTC. As protein: CASSLISGPKRDEQFF.

The chain couples TRBV4-3 to TRBJ2-3, with D maybe TRBD2 (5 bases). CDR1 LGHNA and CDR2 YSLEER come from the germline V gene. This CDR3 contains 18 residues. Trimming took off 2 bases at V and 4 bases at J, with 22 bases between the two ends. For the CDR3, the DNA is TGCGCCAGCAGCCAATTCCGGGCTAGCTCCCTAAATCCAGATACGCAGTATTTT. It encodes CASSQFRASSLNPDTQYF.

V gene TRBV7-3 combines with J gene TRBJ2-1; 8 nucleotides align to TRBD2. CDR3 length equals 16 residues. Germline V gene sequence: CDR1 SGHTA, CDR2 FQGTGA. J was trimmed by 1 base and V by 5 bases; bases with no gene match: 7. DNA for the CDR3: TGTGCCAGCAGCGCCGGGGGGGCCGCTTCCTACAATGAGCAGTTCTTC. It is translated as CASSAGGAASYNEQFF.

This clone has just one count. The chain is built from TRBV28 and TRBJ2-1; maybe TRBD2 (6 bases). CDR3 length equals 13 residues. CDR1 and CDR2 (germline): MDHEN, SYDVKM. V lost 2 bases and J lost 6, with 8 bases in between. The CDR3 region is CASSLGTVNEQFF. The DNA of the CDR3 is TGTGCCAGCAGTTTAGGGACTGTCAATGAGCAGTTCTTC. Drawing the rest from reference TRBV28 and TRBJ2-1, the complete variable domain is DVKVTQSSRYLVKRTGEKVFLECVQDMDHENMFWYRQDPGLGLRLIYFSYDVKMKEKGDIPEGYSVSREKKERFSLILESASTNQTSMYLCASSLGTVNEQFFGPGTRLTVL.

The chain employs TRBV5-1 and TRBJ2-1, with 7 bases matching TRBD2. Trimming removed 4 bases from V and 9 bases from J; junction bases left unmatched: 22. In germline, CDR1 is SGHRS, CDR2 YFSETQ. The CDR3 has 18 amino acids. The CDR3 protein is CASSRGRRSAGIGGEQFF. In nucleotides, the CDR3 is TGCGCCAGCAGCCGCGGAAGGAGATCAGCGGGAATTGGGGGTGAGCAGTTCTTC.

The rearrangement uses TRBV5-1 and TRBJ1-3, with a weak D call TRBD1 (6 bases). The CDR3 is made up of 16 amino acids. CDR1 SGHRS and CDR2 YFSETQ come from the germline V gene. The V and J ends lost 0 bases and 0 bases respectively, with 10 bases between them. CDR3 nucleotide sequence: TGCGCCAGCAGCTTGGGGGGGCTTCTCTCTGGAAACACCATATATTTT. It encodes CASSLGGLLSGNTIYF.

CDR3 sequence reads: CASGTGGSPLHF. The CDR3 bases are TGTGCCAGCGGAACAGGGGGGTCACCCCTCCACTTT. The V call is TRBV6-5, the J call TRBJ1-6; 8 bases are shared with TRBD1. Losses at the gene ends were 8 bases for V and 10 bases for J; bases not matched to a gene: 4. Germline V gene sequence: CDR1 MNHEY, CDR2 SVGAGI. This CDR3 is 12 amino acids long.

This clone appeared once. The chain employs TRBV18 and TRBJ2-1; maybe TRBD1 (6 bases). The CDR3 loop spans 13 amino acids. The ends were cut back, 6 bases at V and 7 bases at J, with 13 bases in the middle. Germline V gene lookup returns CDR1 KGHSH and CDR2 LQKENI. The CDR3 DNA reads as TGTGCCAGCTCCTCCTTAGGACAGAATGAGCAGTTCTTC. As protein: CASSSLGQNEQFF.

The V gene is TRBV2, the J gene TRBJ1-2; weak D call: TRBD1 (5 bases). Germline CDR1 and CDR2: SNHLY and FYNNEI. The CDR3 contains 14 residues. The V end lost 3 bases, the J end lost 4 bases, and 12 bases lay between the germline ends. Written as DNA, the CDR3 is TGTGCCAGCAGTGAGAAGGGGTCAATCTATGGCTACACCTTC. Translating it yields CASSEKGSIYGYTF. Supplemented by reference TRBV2 and TRBJ1-2, the full variable domain reads EPEVTQTPSHQVTQMGQEVILRCVPISNHLYFYWYRQILGQKVEFLVSFYNNEISEKSEIFDDQFSVERPDGSNFTLKIRSTKLEDSAMYFCASSEKGSIYGYTFGSGTRLTVV.